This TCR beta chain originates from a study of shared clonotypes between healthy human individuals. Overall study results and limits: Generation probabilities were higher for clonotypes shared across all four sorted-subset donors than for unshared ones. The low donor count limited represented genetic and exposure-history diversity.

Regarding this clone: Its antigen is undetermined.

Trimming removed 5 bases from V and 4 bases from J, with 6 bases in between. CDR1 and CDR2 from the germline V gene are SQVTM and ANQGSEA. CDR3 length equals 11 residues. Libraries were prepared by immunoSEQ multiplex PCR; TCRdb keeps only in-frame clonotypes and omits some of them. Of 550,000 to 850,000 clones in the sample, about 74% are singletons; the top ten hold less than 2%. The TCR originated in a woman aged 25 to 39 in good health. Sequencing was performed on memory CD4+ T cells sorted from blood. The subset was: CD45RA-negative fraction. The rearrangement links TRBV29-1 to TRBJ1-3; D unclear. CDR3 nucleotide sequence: TGCAGCGTTTTTTCGGGAAACACCATATATTTT. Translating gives CSVFSGNTIYF.